This TCR beta chain was captured by sequencing in a study of vaccination effects on CD4 cells after COVID-19. The study, taken as a whole, reports: The study found marked clonal contraction of infection- and vaccine-induced clones late after vaccination.

Concerning this clone: Its antigen is still unknown.

Expansion with viral peptide pools was applied to antigen-specific CD4+ T cells by the ViraFEST assay prior to sequencing. It was after more than 8 days of culture that CD4+ T cells were isolated. Participants each got two BNT162b2 or mRNA-1273 vaccine doses. People in the vaccine group had not been infected with SARS-CoV-2 before, and their nucleocapsid antibodies were negative. Wells of around 2.2 million PBMC each were grown with around 10 IU/ml IL-2 and around 10 ug/ml peptides. V shed 3 bases and J shed 5 bases, with 7 bases lying between them. This CDR3 region has 12 residues. The V gene's germline CDR1 is MGHDK and CDR2 SYGVNS. Here immunoSEQ multiplex PCR was the method, and the copy in TCRdb shows in-frame clones only, minus some. This repertoire shows about 81,000 clones, over 70% found once; its top ten account for around 1.1%.

This sequence originates from a human donor who received a COVID-19 vaccine. V usage is TRBV25-1 and J usage is TRBJ2-5; D gene uncertain. The material sequenced was CD4+ T cells from PBMCs cultured with HCoV-OC43 spike peptides, taken after COVID-19 vaccination. Subset defined: HCoV-OC43 spike overlapping peptide pool stimulation. The CDR3: CASSDLWETQYF. CDR3 sequence (DNA): TGTGCCAGCAGTGACCTGTGGGAGACCCAGTACTTC.